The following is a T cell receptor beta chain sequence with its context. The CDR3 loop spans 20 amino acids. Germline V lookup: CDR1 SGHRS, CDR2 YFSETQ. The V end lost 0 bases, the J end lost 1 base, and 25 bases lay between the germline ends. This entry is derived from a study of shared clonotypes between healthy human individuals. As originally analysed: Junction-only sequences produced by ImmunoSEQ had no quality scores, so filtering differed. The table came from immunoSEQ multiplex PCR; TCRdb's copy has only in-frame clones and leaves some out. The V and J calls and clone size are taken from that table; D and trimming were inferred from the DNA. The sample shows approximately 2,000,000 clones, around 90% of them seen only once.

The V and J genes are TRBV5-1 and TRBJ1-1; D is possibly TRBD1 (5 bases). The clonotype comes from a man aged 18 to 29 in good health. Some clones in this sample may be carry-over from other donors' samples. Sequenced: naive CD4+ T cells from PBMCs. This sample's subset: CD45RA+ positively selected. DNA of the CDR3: TGCGCCAGCAGCTTGGATTTGGGGCTGAGGGCAGTTCACAGGAACACTGAAGCTTTCTTT. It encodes CASSLDLGLRAVHRNTEAFF.